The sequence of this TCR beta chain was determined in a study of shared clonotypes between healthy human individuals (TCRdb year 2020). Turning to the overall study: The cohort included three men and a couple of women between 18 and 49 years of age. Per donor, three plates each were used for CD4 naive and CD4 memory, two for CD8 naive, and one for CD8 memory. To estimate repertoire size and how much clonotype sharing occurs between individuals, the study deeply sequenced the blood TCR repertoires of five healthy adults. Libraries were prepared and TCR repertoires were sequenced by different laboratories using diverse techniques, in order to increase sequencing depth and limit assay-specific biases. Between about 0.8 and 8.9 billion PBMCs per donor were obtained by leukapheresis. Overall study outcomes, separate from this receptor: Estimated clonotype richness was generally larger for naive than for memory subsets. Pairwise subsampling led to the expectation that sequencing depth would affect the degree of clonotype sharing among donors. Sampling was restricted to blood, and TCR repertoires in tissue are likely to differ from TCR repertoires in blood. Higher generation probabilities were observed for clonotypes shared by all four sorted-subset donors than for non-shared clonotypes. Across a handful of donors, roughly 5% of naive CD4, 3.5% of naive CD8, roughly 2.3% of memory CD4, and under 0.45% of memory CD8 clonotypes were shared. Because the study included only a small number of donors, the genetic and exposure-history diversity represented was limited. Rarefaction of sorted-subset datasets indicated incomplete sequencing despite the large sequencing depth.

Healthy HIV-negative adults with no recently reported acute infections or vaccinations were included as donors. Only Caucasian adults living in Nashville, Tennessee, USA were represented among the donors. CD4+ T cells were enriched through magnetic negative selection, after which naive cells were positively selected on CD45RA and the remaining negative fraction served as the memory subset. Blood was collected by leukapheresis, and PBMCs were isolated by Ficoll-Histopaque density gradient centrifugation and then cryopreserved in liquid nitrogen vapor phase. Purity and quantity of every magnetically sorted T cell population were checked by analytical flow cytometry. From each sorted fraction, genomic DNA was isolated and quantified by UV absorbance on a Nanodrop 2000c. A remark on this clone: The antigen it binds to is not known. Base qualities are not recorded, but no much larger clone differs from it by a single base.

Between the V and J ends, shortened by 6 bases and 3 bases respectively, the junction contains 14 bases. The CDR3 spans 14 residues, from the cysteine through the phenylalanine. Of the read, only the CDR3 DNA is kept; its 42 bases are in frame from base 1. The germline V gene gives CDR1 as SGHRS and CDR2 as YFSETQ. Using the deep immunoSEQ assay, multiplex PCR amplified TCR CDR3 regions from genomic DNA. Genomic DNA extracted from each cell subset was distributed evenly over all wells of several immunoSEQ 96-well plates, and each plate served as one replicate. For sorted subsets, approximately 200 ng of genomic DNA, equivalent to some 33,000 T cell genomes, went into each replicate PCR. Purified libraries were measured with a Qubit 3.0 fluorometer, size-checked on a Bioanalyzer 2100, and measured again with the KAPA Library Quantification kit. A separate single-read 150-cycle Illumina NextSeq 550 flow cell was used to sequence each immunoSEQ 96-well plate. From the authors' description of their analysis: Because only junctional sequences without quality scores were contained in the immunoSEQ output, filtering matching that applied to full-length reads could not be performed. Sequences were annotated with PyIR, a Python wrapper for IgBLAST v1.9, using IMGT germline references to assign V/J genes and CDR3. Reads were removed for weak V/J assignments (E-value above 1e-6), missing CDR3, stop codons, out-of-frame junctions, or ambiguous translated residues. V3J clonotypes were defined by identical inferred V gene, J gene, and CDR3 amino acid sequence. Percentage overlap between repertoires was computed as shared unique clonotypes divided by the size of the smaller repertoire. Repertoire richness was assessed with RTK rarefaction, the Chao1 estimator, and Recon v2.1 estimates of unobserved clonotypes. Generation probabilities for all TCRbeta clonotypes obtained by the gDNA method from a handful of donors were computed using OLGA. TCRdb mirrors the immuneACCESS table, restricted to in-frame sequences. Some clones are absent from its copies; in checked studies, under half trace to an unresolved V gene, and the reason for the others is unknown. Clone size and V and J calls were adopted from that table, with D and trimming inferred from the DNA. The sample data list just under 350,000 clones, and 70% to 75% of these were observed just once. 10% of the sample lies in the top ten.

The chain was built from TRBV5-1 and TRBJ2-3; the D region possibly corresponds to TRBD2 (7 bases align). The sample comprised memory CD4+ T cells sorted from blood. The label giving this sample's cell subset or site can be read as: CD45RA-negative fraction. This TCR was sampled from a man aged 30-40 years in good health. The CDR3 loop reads CASNTGGATDTQYF. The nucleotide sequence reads TGCGCCAGCAATACGGGGGGCGCGACAGATACGCAGTATTTT.